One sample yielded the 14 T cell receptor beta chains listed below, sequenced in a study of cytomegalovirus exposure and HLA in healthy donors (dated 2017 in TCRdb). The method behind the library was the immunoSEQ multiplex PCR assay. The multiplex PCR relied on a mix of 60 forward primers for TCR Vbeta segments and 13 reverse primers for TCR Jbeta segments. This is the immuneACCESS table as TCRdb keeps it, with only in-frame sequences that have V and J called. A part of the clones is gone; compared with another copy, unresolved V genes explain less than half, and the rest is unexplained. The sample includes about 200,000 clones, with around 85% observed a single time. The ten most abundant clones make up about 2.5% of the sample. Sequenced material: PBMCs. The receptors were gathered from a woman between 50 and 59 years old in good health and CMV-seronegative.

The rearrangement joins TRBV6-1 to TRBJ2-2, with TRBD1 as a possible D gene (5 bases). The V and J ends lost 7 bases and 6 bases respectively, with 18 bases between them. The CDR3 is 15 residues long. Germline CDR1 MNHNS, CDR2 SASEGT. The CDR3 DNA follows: TGTGCCAGCATTAGGGGTCAAGGGGCCGCCGGGGAGCTGTTTTTT. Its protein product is CASIRGQGAAGELFF.

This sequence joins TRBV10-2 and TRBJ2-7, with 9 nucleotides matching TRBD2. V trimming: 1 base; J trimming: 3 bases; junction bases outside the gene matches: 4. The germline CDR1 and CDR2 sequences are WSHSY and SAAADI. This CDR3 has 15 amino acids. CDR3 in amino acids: CASSELREGGYEQYF. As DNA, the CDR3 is TGCGCCAGCAGTGAGTTGCGGGAGGGCGGCTACGAGCAGTACTTC.

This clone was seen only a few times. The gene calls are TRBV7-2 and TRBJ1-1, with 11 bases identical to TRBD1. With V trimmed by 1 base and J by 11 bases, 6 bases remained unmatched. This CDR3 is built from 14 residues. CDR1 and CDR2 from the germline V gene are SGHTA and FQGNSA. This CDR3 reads CASSLGTGGLVAFF. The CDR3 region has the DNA TGTGCCAGCAGCTTAGGGACAGGGGGCCTAGTCGCTTTCTTT.

The CDR3 region is CASSLALQSSGNTIYF. The CDR3 bases are TGCGCCAGCAGCTTGGCGTTACAGAGCTCTGGAAACACCATATATTTT. The chain joins TRBV5-1 to TRBJ1-3; no clear D. Germline values: CDR1 SGHRS, CDR2 YFSETQ. V dropped 0 bases and J dropped 0 bases, with 10 bases sitting between them. The CDR3 consists of 16 residues.

Written as DNA, the CDR3 is TGCAGCGTTGTACTTGCTAGCGGAGAGCAGTACTTC. Amino acid sequence: CSVVLASGEQYF. This chain connects TRBV29-1 to TRBJ2-7, with 7 bases identical to TRBD2. CDR3 length equals 12 residues. After removal of 4 bases from V and 7 bases from J, the junction contained 7 bases not matched to a gene. CDR1 is SQVTM and CDR2 is ANQGSEA in the germline V gene.

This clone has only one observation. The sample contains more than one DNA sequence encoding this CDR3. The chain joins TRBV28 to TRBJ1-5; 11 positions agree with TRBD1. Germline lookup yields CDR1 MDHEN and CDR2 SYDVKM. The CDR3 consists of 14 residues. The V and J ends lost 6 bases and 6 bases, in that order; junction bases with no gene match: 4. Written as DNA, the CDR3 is TGTGCCAGCAGACCGGGACAGGGGGGTCAGCCCCAGCATTTT. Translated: CASRPGQGGQPQHF.

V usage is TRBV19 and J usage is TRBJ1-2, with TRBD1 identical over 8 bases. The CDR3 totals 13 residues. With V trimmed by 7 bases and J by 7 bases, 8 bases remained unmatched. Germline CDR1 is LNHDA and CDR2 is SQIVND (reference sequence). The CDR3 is CASMRTGYFGYTF. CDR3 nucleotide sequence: TGTGCCAGTATGAGGACAGGGTATTTTGGCTACACCTTC.

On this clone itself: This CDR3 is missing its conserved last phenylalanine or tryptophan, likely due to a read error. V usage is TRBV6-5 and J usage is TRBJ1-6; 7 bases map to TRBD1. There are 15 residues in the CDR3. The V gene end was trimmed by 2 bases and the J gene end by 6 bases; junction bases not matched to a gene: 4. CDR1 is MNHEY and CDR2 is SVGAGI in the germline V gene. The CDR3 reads CASSYITGANSPLHL. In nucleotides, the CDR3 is TGTGCCAGCAGTTACATCACAGGGGCTAATTCACCCCTCCACCTT.

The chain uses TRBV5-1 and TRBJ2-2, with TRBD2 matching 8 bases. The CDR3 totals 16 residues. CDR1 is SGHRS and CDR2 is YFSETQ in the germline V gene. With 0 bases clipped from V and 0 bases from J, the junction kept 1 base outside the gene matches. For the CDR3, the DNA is TGCGCCAGCAGCTTGGTACTAGCGGCGAACACCGGGGAGCTGTTTTTT. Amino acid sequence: CASSLVLAANTGELFF.

The CDR3 coding sequence is TGTGCCAGCGCCGGGACAGGGGTCAACAATGAGCAGTTCTTC. It is translated as CASAGTGVNNEQFF. The gene calls are TRBV18 and TRBJ2-1, with 10 nucleotides matching TRBD1. Germline V CDR1 and CDR2: KGHSH, LQKENI. The V gene end was trimmed by 8 bases and the J gene end by 5 bases; junction bases not matched to a gene: 6. The CDR3 totals 14 residues.

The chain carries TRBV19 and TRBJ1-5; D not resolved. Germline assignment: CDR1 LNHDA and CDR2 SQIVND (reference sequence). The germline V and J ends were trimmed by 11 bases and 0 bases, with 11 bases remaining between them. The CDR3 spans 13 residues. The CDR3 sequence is CAVREGSNQPQHF. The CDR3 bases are TGTGCCGTCCGGGAGGGTAGCAATCAGCCCCAGCATTTT.

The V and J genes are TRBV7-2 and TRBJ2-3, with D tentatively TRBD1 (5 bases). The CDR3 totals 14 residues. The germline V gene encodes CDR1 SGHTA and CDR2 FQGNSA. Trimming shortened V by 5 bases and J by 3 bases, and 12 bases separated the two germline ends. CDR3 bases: TGTGCCAGCAGCCTCAGGGTTGGGACAGATACGCAGTATTTT. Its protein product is CASSLRVGTDTQYF.

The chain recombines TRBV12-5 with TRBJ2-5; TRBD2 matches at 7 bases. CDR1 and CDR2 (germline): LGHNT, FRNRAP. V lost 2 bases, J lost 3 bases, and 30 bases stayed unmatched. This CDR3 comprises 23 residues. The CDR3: CASGLCRNGLVKGYGDREETQYF. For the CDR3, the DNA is TGTGCTAGTGGTTTGTGCAGGAACGGACTAGTCAAGGGATACGGGGACCGGGAAGAGACCCAGTACTTC.

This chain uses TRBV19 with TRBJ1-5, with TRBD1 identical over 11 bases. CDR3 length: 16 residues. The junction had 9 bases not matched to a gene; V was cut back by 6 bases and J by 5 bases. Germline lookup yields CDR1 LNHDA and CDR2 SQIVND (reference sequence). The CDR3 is CASRLRDRGVDQPQHF. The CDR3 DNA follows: TGTGCCAGTAGACTCCGGGACAGGGGGGTAGATCAGCCCCAGCATTTT.